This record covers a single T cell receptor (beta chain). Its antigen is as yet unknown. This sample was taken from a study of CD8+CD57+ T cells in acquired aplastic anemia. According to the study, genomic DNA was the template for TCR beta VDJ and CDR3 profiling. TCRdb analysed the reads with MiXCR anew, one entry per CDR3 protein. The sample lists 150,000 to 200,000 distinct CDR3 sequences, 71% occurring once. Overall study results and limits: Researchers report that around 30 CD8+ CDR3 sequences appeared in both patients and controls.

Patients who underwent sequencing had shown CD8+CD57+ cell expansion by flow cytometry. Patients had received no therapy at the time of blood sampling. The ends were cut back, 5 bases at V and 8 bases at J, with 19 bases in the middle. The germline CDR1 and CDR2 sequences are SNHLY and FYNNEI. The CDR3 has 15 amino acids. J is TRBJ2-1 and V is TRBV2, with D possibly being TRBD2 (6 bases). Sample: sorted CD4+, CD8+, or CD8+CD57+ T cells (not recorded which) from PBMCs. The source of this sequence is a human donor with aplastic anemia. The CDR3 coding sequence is TGTGCCAGCAGTAAGGGGAGGACGGCGGGCTATGAGCAGTTCTTC. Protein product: CASSKGRTAGYEQFF.